These T cell receptor beta chains were read from a single sample in a study of blood T cell repertoires in COVID-19. Profiling relied on immunoSEQ multiplex PCR, and the TCRdb table lists in-frame clones only, not all of them. The sample records about 60,000 clones, 70% to 80% being singletons. Sequencing was carried out using peripheral blood. These receptors originate from a man of 80 years or more with acute or convalescent COVID-19. Both conserved end residues are trimmed from each CDR3. Fields, in order: V gene, J gene, clone size, CDR3 length, CDR3 protein. Clone size is shown for a subset of rows, as once, few, many or a class of expanded clone.

v_gene: TRBV28
j_gene: TRBJ1-2
abundance: once
len: 11
CDR3aa: ASSLTGYYGYT

v_gene: TRBV6-5
j_gene: TRBJ2-6
abundance: NA
len: 11
CDR3aa: ASRSSGANVLT

v_gene: TRBV30
j_gene: TRBJ1-2
abundance: NA
len: 11
CDR3aa: AWSSTGASGYT

v_gene: TRBV7-9
j_gene: TRBJ1-2
abundance: NA
len: 14
CDR3aa: ASSSSWDSANYGYT

v_gene: TRBV18
j_gene: TRBJ2-1
abundance: NA
len: 13
CDR3aa: ASSPAPSRVNEQF

v_gene: TRBV27
j_gene: TRBJ2-4
abundance: NA
len: 15
CDR3aa: ASSFSSTGLAKNIQY

v_gene: TRBV7-3
j_gene: TRBJ2-1
abundance: NA
len: 11
CDR3aa: ASSLSERGKQF

v_gene: TRBV11-2
j_gene: TRBJ1-1
abundance: few
len: 13
CDR3aa: ASSLGLAGSGEAF

v_gene: TRBV19
j_gene: TRBJ1-2
abundance: NA
len: 12
CDR3aa: ATRGTGLDYGYT

v_gene: TRBV11-3
j_gene: TRBJ2-7
abundance: NA
len: 13
CDR3aa: ASSLDTGFSYEQY

v_gene: TRBV5-6
j_gene: TRBJ1-2
abundance: once
len: 12
CDR3aa: ASSPGGGRGGYT

v_gene: TRBV5-1
j_gene: TRBJ2-7
abundance: NA
len: 13
CDR3aa: ASSLTSGSSYEQY

v_gene: TRBV4-1
j_gene: TRBJ1-4
abundance: NA
len: 13
CDR3aa: ASSQQGAFGEKLF

v_gene: TRBV5-1
j_gene: TRBJ2-3
abundance: NA
len: 12
CDR3aa: ASSFGLEEDTQY

v_gene: TRBV19
j_gene: TRBJ1-2
abundance: NA
len: 14
CDR3aa: ASSIAPGQSSYGYT

v_gene: TRBV6-2/TRBV6-3
j_gene: TRBJ2-7
abundance: NA
len: 10
CDR3aa: ASSSGGLEQY

v_gene: TRBV3-1/TRBV3-2
j_gene: TRBJ2-5
abundance: NA
len: 16
CDR3aa: ASSPRRPGLGAGETQY

v_gene: TRBV11-3
j_gene: TRBJ2-1
abundance: NA
len: 13
CDR3aa: ASSLTGSSYNEQF

v_gene: TRBV18
j_gene: TRBJ1-1
abundance: NA
len: 11
CDR3aa: ASSPSMTAEAF

v_gene: TRBV19
j_gene: TRBJ2-2
abundance: few
len: 14
CDR3aa: ASNGAGGPWTGELF

v_gene: TRBV13
j_gene: TRBJ2-7
abundance: NA
len: 13
CDR3aa: ASSPRGRGSYEQY

v_gene: TRBV19
j_gene: TRBJ2-6
abundance: once
len: 16
CDR3aa: ASSIRQVLFSGANVLT

v_gene: TRBV6-5
j_gene: TRBJ2-7
abundance: NA
len: 13
CDR3aa: ASSYSAGGSYEQY

v_gene: TRBV11-2
j_gene: TRBJ2-3
abundance: NA
len: 13
CDR3aa: ASSAGDGGGDTQY

v_gene: TRBV19
j_gene: TRBJ1-1
abundance: NA
len: 12
CDR3aa: ASSIGQMNTEAF

v_gene: TRBV5-1
j_gene: TRBJ1-2
abundance: NA
len: 14
CDR3aa: ASRLTGQTVNYGYT

v_gene: TRBV19
j_gene: TRBJ2-7
abundance: once
len: 13
CDR3aa: ASSINPSGSYEQY

v_gene: TRBV24-1
j_gene: TRBJ2-7
abundance: NA
len: 10
CDR3aa: AVGQADYEQY

v_gene: TRBV9
j_gene: TRBJ1-5
abundance: few
len: 12
CDR3aa: ASSRGFSNQPQH

v_gene: TRBV5-6
j_gene: TRBJ2-1
abundance: NA
len: 14
CDR3aa: ASSGGLAAPGNEQF

v_gene: TRBV28
j_gene: TRBJ1-3
abundance: NA
len: 13
CDR3aa: ASSLVGSSGNTIY

v_gene: TRBV5-5
j_gene: TRBJ1-2
abundance: once
len: 10
CDR3aa: ASSLQGPGYT

v_gene: TRBV4-1
j_gene: TRBJ2-2
abundance: few
len: 13
CDR3aa: ASSQGQGVRGELF

v_gene: TRBV12-5
j_gene: TRBJ2-5
abundance: NA
len: 13
CDR3aa: ASGTDSVYQETQY

v_gene: TRBV28
j_gene: TRBJ1-1
abundance: NA
len: 12
CDR3aa: ASSLLGQGTEAF

v_gene: TRBV3-1/TRBV3-2
j_gene: TRBJ2-7
abundance: NA
len: 14
CDR3aa: ASSQDLVSSKYEQY

v_gene: TRBV3-1/TRBV3-2
j_gene: TRBJ1-3
abundance: NA
len: 14
CDR3aa: ASSQDARPLRNTIY

v_gene: TRBV11-2
j_gene: TRBJ2-1
abundance: NA
len: 13
CDR3aa: ASSTLQGIGDEQF

v_gene: TRBV7-9
j_gene: TRBJ1-2
abundance: NA
len: 10
CDR3aa: ASSLAVYGYT

v_gene: TRBV10-3
j_gene: TRBJ2-7
abundance: NA
len: 12
CDR3aa: ATREGTDTYEQY

v_gene: TRBV11-3
j_gene: TRBJ2-1
abundance: NA
len: 11
CDR3aa: ASSLGVYNEQF

v_gene: TRBV6-6
j_gene: TRBJ2-1
abundance: NA
len: 12
CDR3aa: ASSYSTQYNEQF

v_gene: TRBV28
j_gene: TRBJ1-2
abundance: NA
len: 12
CDR3aa: ASSVGQATGSYT

v_gene: TRBV5-1
j_gene: TRBJ2-1
abundance: NA
len: 13
CDR3aa: ASSSKPGQGNEQF

v_gene: TRBV10-3
j_gene: TRBJ2-3
abundance: few
len: 14
CDR3aa: AISVGSGVGTDTQY

v_gene: TRBV5-1
j_gene: TRBJ1-1
abundance: NA
len: 14
CDR3aa: ASSSVQGGRNTEAF

v_gene: TRBV5-4
j_gene: TRBJ2-3
abundance: NA
len: 11
CDR3aa: AMARLFTDTQY

v_gene: TRBV30
j_gene: TRBJ2-3
abundance: NA
len: 10
CDR3aa: AWSTTSDTQY

v_gene: TRBV30
j_gene: TRBJ2-1
abundance: NA
len: 11
CDR3aa: AWSTDRANEQF

v_gene: TRBV19
j_gene: TRBJ1-5
abundance: NA
len: 14
CDR3aa: ASSSEDRGVSQPQH

v_gene: TRBV7-6
j_gene: TRBJ2-7
abundance: few
len: 13
CDR3aa: ASSLAGGPGYEQY

v_gene: TRBV3-1/TRBV3-2
j_gene: TRBJ2-3
abundance: NA
len: 14
CDR3aa: ASSLGSGGKADTQY

v_gene: TRBV12-5
j_gene: TRBJ2-1
abundance: NA
len: 16
CDR3aa: ASGTSGLAGATYNEQF

v_gene: TRBV5-1
j_gene: TRBJ2-6
abundance: NA
len: 16
CDR3aa: ASSFTPGQGSGANVLT

v_gene: TRBV5-1
j_gene: TRBJ1-1
abundance: NA
len: 12
CDR3aa: ASSLTRGNTEAF

v_gene: TRBV7-9
j_gene: TRBJ1-1
abundance: NA
len: 12
CDR3aa: ASSRQTANTEAF

v_gene: TRBV12-1
j_gene: TRBJ2-1
abundance: NA
len: 12
CDR3aa: ASSPRTFYHEQF

v_gene: TRBV9
j_gene: TRBJ1-6
abundance: NA
len: 11
CDR3aa: ASSAQGGSPLH

v_gene: TRBV9
j_gene: TRBJ2-1
abundance: NA
len: 13
CDR3aa: ASSVSPSTGNEQF